A selection of T cell receptor beta chains follows, all from one sample in a study of T cell changes during pregnancy in multiple sclerosis. Profiled with immunoSEQ multiplex PCR; TCRdb holds only in-frame clones, not every one. Counted here are approximately 49,000 clones, around 92% occurring once; the ten biggest clones make up 0.8% to 1%. Sequences were derived from peripheral blood, sampled after pregnancy. Receptors originate from a female donor with multiple sclerosis, enrolled in a pregnancy study. Each CDR3 is given with its conserved first and last residue. Each record gives: D gene, J gene, V gene, clone size, CDR3 DNA, CDR3 protein. D genes are given only for firm matches. Part of the rows lack a size; the others show once, few, many or a class for expanded clones.

>.|TRBJ1-2|TRBV7-2|.
TGTGCCAGCAGCACCGGGATCTATGGCTACACCTTC
CASSTGIYGYTF
>.|TRBJ2-7|TRBV5-1|.
TGCGCCAGCAGCCCGCGGGATATCAGCTACGAGCAGTACTTC
CASSPRDISYEQYF
>.|TRBJ2-3|TRBV7-2|.
TGTGCCAGCAGCTCTTTAAGGGGGGATACGCAGTATTTT
CASSSLRGDTQYF
>TRBD2|TRBJ2-7|TRBV7-6|.
TGTGCCAGCAGCTCACCCGGGACTACCTACGAGCAGTACTTC
CASSSPGTTYEQYF
>.|TRBJ1-4|TRBV5-1|.
TGCGCCAGCAGCTTGGGGGGCTCAACTAATGAAAAACTGTTTTTT
CASSLGGSTNEKLFF
>TRBD1|TRBJ1-5|TRBV5-4|.
TGTGCCAGCAGCTTGGGGGGACAGGGAAGTAATCAGCCCCAGCATTTT
CASSLGGQGSNQPQHF
>.|TRBJ1-1|TRBV7-6|.
TGTGCCAGCAGCTTCGCGAGGAGTATGAACACTGAAGCTTTCTTT
CASSFARSMNTEAFF
>.|TRBJ1-1|TRBV30|.
TGTGCCTGGAGGCAGGCCCCCTCTCTCACTGAAGCTTTCTTT
CAWRQAPSLTEAFF
>TRBD1|TRBJ1-1|TRBV27|.
TGTGCCAGCAGTTTTGGGACAGGGAACACTGAAGCTTTCTTT
CASSFGTGNTEAFF
>TRBD1|TRBJ1-1|TRBV7-3|.
TGTGCCAGCAGAAAGACAGGGGGTCCTGAAGCTTTCTTT
CASRKTGGPEAFF
>TRBD1|TRBJ1-1|TRBV9|once
TGTGCCAGCAGCTCCCACAGGGGTTCTGAAGCTTTCTTT
CASSSHRGSEAFF
>.|TRBJ1-2|TRBV19|.
TGTGCCAGTAGTCCAGGGTTCTTAGGCTACACCTTC
CASSPGFLGYTF
>TRBD1|TRBJ1-6|TRBV5-1|.
TGCGCCAGCAGCTGGGAAATGACAGGGCACTCCCAACATTCACCCCTCCACTTT
CASSWEMTGHSQHSPLHF
>TRBD2|TRBJ2-3|TRBV11-3|.
TGTGCCAGCAGCTTTAGCGGGGGGCCCGTAGATACGCAGTATTTT
CASSFSGGPVDTQYF
>TRBD2|TRBJ2-5|TRBV9|.
TGTGCCAGCAGCGGAGGACTAGGCCTACAAGAGACCCAGTACTTC
CASSGGLGLQETQYF
>TRBD1|TRBJ1-2|TRBV20-1|.
TGCAGCAGGGGACAGGGTAAAGGCTACACCTTC
CSRGQGKGYTF
>TRBD1|TRBJ2-2|TRBV5-4|.
TGTGCCAGCAGCCTCCGGGACAGGGGGCGCCGGGAGCTGTTTTTT
CASSLRDRGRRELFF
>.|TRBJ1-6|TRBV7-9|.
TGTGCCAGCAGCTTCGGGGGGACCCGCAGAACTAATTCACCCCTCCACTTT
CASSFGGTRRTNSPLHF